This passage covers 20 T cell receptor beta chains from one sample sequenced in a study of shared clonotypes between healthy human individuals. Some clones are missing from TCRdb's copy, which holds only in-frame ones; the method was immunoSEQ multiplex PCR. The sample lists 2 million to 2.5 million clones, approximately 95% seen once, with around 0.13% in the top ten. The sequenced material came from naive CD4+ T cells sorted from blood. Indicated subset: CD45RA+ positively selected. These receptor sequences come from a man younger than 30 in good health.

In this sample, this clone turned up a few times. The chain carries TRBV10-1 and TRBJ1-2; D gene uncertain. The CDR3 sequence is 9 residues long. In germline, CDR1 is WNHNN, CDR2 SYGVQD (reference sequence). The V gene lost 10 bases and the J gene lost 7 bases, with 7 bases spanning the gap. The CDR3: CATPGGYTF. DNA for the CDR3: TGCGCCACGCCTGGTGGCTACACCTTC.

This chain uses TRBV5-4 with TRBJ1-2; D is unclear. There are 15 residues in the CDR3. Germline V CDR1 and CDR2: SGHNT, YYREEE (reference sequence). Trimming removed 0 bases at V and 1 base at J, with 10 bases between. CDR3 nucleotides: TGTGCCAGCAGCTTGGGAGCAGAAGTTAACTATGGCTACACCTTC. It is translated as CASSLGAEVNYGYTF.

This chain links TRBV6-5 with TRBJ2-1; tentatively, D is TRBD1 or TRBD2 (5 bases each). Germline lookup yields CDR1 MNHEY and CDR2 SVGAGI. CDR3 length equals 15 residues. V lost 2 bases and J lost 3, with 11 bases in between. CDR3 nucleotide sequence: TGTGCCAGCAGTTACGGGACCCCCCTCTACAATGAGCAGTTCTTC. Amino acids: CASSYGTPLYNEQFF.

This chain uses TRBV29-1 with TRBJ1-1; 7 bases line up with TRBD1. The V gene end was trimmed by 7 bases and the J gene end by 6 bases; junction bases not matched to a gene: 11. The CDR3 loop spans 13 amino acids. Germline V CDR1 and CDR2: SQVTM, ANQGSEA. In nucleotides, the CDR3 is TGCAGCGCCGCGGACAGGTATGTCTCTGAAGCTTTCTTT. It specifies CSAADRYVSEAFF.

Concerning this clone itself: The same CDR3 also results from other DNA sequences found in this sample. V gene TRBV2 combines with J gene TRBJ1-2, with a weak D call TRBD1 (5 bases). V dropped 1 base and J dropped 0 bases, with 6 bases sitting between them. CDR1 and CDR2 from the germline V gene are SNHLY and FYNNEI. The CDR3 is made up of 14 amino acids. CDR3 nucleotides: TGTGCCAGCAGTGAAGAGGGGTCTAACTATGGCTACACCTTC. This codes for CASSEEGSNYGYTF.

The chain combines TRBV7-9 with TRBJ1-5, with TRBD1 matching over 7 bases. CDR1 SEHNR and CDR2 FQNEAQ come from the germline V gene (reference sequence). The trim removed 5 bases at V and 4 bases at J, leaving 5 bases unmatched. This CDR3 is 14 amino acids long. In nucleotides, the CDR3 is TGTGCCAGCAGCGGGACAGCCGAGAATCAGCCCCAGCATTTT. As protein: CASSGTAENQPQHF.

The chain is built from TRBV6-6 and TRBJ2-4; TRBD1 matches 7 bases. Germline V lookup: CDR1 MNHNY, CDR2 SVGAGI (reference sequence). CDR3 size: 14 residues. The V gene end was trimmed by 5 bases and the J gene end by 3 bases; junction bases not matched to a gene: 4. CDR3 in DNA: TGTGCCAGCAGTCTAGGGGGCGGCAAAAACATTCAGTACTTC. Amino acid sequence: CASSLGGGKNIQYF.

This clone has a handful of counts. The identical CDR3 is also encoded by other nucleotide sequences in the sample. The chain has TRBV27 and TRBJ1-5, with TRBD1 as a possible D gene (6 bases). This CDR3 contains 14 residues. V was clipped by 1 base and J by 2 bases, with 6 bases between them. In germline, CDR1 is MNHEY, CDR2 SMNVEV (reference sequence). CDR3 sequence: CASSLYRGNQPQHF. DNA of the CDR3: TGTGCCAGCAGTTTATACAGGGGCAATCAGCCCCAGCATTTT.

The chain combines TRBV5-6 with TRBJ2-7; 8 nucleotides match TRBD1. The germline V gene encodes CDR1 SGHDT and CDR2 YYEEEE. V lost 1 base and J lost 1; bases outside the gene matches: 7. CDR3 length: 16 amino acids. The CDR3 region is CASSLLGQGSSYEQYF. The CDR3 nucleotides read TGTGCCAGCAGCTTGTTAGGACAGGGAAGTTCCTACGAGCAGTACTTC.

This chain connects TRBV10-3 to TRBJ2-7; no reliable D call. The CDR3 covers 14 residues. V lost 4 bases to trimming and J lost 2 bases, with 12 bases between them. The germline V gene encodes CDR1 ENHRY and CDR2 SYGVKD. CDR3 amino acids: CAISVRGATYEQYF. CDR3 coding DNA: TGTGCCATCAGTGTGAGAGGAGCTACCTACGAGCAGTACTTC.

Of note for this clone: One end of the junction fails to match germline, which may point to a read error. The chain is built from TRBV10-3 and TRBJ1-1; 7 nucleotides align to TRBD1. This CDR3 region has 14 residues. Germline values: CDR1 ENHRY, CDR2 SYGVKD. DNA for the CDR3: TGTGCCATCAATACAGGGGATCCGAACGCTGAAGCTTTCTTT. This codes for CAINTGDPNAEAFF.

V is TRBV10-3 and J is TRBJ2-7; tentative D call: TRBD1 (6 bases). CDR1 is ENHRY, CDR2 SYGVKD, per germline. The CDR3 runs to 15 residues. Trimming pared 2 bases from V and 6 bases from J, leaving 17 bases between. This CDR3 reads CAISEEPGAISEQYF. Written as DNA, the CDR3 is TGTGCCATCAGTGAGGAGCCAGGGGCGATAAGCGAGCAGTACTTC.

This chain connects TRBV7-2 to TRBJ2-5, with D possibly TRBD2 on 5 matching bases. This CDR3 region has 13 residues. CDR1 and CDR2 from the germline V gene are SGHTA and FQGNSA. Trimming pared 1 base from V and 7 bases from J, leaving 10 bases between. Here the CDR3 reads CASSLDGAGTQYF. CDR3 bases: TGTGCCAGCAGCTTAGATGGTGCGGGGACCCAGTACTTC.

CDR3 nucleotides: TGTGCCATCAGTGGCGGGACCTCCGAGACCCAGTACTTC. The encoded protein is CAISGGTSETQYF. The chain has TRBV10-3 and TRBJ2-5, with D maybe TRBD2 (6 bases). Germline V CDR1 and CDR2: ENHRY, SYGVKD. The V end lost 4 bases, the J end lost 5 bases, and 11 bases lay between the germline ends. This CDR3 is 13 amino acids long.

This sequence joins TRBV10-3 and TRBJ2-7, with 7 bases identical to TRBD1. The germline V gene encodes CDR1 ENHRY and CDR2 SYGVKD. The length of the CDR3 is 16 residues. Losses at the gene ends were 3 bases for V and 0 bases for J; bases not matched to a gene: 8. The CDR3 reads CAISELGTASSYEQYF. CDR3 bases: TGTGCCATCAGTGAATTAGGGACAGCGAGCTCCTACGAGCAGTACTTC.

A remark on this clone: The sample contains more than one DNA sequence encoding this CDR3. The chain uses TRBV10-3 and TRBJ1-5, with D possibly being TRBD1 (5 bases). CDR1 ENHRY and CDR2 SYGVKD come from the germline V gene. The CDR3 spans 15 residues. V was trimmed by 2 bases and J by 4 bases, leaving 12 bases between them. The CDR3 region is CAISEGPGGNQPQHF. As DNA, the CDR3 is TGTGCCATCAGTGAGGGGCCGGGGGGGAATCAGCCCCAGCATTTT.

V gene TRBV2 combines with J gene TRBJ1-2; D not certain. This CDR3 contains 15 residues. Trimming pared 6 bases from V and 2 bases from J, leaving 16 bases between. Per the germline V gene, CDR1 is SNHLY and CDR2 is FYNNEI. CDR3 loop: CASREHGVPNYGYTF. The CDR3 nucleotides read TGTGCCAGCAGGGAACACGGAGTGCCCAACTATGGCTACACCTTC.

The chain has TRBV4-2 and TRBJ1-2, with TRBD1 matching over 7 bases. V trimming: 1 base; J trimming: 2 bases; junction bases outside the gene matches: 4. CDR3 length: 15 residues. Germline lookup yields CDR1 LGHNA and CDR2 YNFKEQ. This CDR3 reads CASSQVEGQNYGYTF. The CDR3 DNA follows: TGTGCCAGCAGCCAAGTAGAGGGACAGAACTATGGCTACACCTTC.

The rearrangement links TRBV10-3 to TRBJ1-1; no clear D. The V end was cut by 4 bases, the J end by 8 bases, with 17 bases between. The CDR3 totals 14 residues. The germline V gene has CDR1 ENHRY and CDR2 SYGVKD. The CDR3 coding sequence is TGTGCCATCAGTGCCCAGAGATCAGACATGGAAGCTTTCTTT. It is translated as CAISAQRSDMEAFF.

The J gene is TRBJ1-1, the V gene TRBV28; weak D call: TRBD1 (6 bases). The CDR3 consists of 10 residues. Germline V gene sequence: CDR1 MDHEN, CDR2 SYDVKM. V lost 8 bases and J 10 bases, leaving 11 bases between the germline ends. The CDR3 spells CASGGRGAFF. The CDR3 DNA reads TGTGCCAGCGGTGGCAGGGGAGCTTTCTTT.